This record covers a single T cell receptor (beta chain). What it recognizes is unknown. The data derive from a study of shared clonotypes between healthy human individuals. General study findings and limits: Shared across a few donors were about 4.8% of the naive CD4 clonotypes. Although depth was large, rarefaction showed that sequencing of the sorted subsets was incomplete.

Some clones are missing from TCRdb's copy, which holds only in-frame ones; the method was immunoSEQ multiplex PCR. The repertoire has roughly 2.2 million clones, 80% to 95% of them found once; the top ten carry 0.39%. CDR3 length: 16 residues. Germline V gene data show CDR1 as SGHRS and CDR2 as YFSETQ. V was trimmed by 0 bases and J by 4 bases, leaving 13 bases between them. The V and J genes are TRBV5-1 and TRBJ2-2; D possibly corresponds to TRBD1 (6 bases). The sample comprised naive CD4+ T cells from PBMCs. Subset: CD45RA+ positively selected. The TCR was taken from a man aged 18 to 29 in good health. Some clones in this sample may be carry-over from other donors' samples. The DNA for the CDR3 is TGCGCCAGCAGCTTGGGAGGGACACGGGGCACCGGGGAGCTGTTTTTT. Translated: CASSLGGTRGTGELFF. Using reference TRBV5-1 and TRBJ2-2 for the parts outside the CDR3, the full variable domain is KAGVTQTPRYLIKTRGQQVTLSCSPISGHRSVSWYQQTPGQGLQFLFEYFSETQRNKGNFPGRFSGRQFSNSRSEMNVSTLELGDSALYLCASSLGGTRGTGELFFGEGSRLTVL.